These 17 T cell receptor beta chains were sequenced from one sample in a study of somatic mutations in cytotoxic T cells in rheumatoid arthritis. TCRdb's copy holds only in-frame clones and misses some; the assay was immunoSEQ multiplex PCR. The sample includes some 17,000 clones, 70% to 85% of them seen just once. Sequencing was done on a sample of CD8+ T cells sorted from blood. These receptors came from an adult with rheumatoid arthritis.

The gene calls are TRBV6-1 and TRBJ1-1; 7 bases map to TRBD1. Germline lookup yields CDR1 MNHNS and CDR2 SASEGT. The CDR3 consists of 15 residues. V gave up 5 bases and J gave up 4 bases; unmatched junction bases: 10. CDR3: CASSPRTGLPTEAFF. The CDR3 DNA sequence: TGTGCCAGCAGTCCTAGGACAGGATTACCCACTGAAGCTTTCTTT.

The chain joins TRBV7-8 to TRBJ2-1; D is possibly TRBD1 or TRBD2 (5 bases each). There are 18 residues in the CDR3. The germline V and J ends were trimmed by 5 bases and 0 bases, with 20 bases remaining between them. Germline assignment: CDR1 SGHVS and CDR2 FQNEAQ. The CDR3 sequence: CASSVLGVLVLSYNEQFF. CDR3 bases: TGTGCCAGCAGCGTACTAGGGGTGCTCGTCCTCTCCTACAATGAGCAGTTCTTC. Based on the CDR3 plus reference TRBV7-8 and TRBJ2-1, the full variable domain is GAGVSQSPRYKVAKRGQDVALRCDPISGHVSLFWYQQALGQGPEFLTYFQNEAQLDKSGLPSDRFFAERPEGSVSTLKIQRTQQEDSAVYLCASSVLGVLVLSYNEQFFGPGTRLTVL.

The CDR3 is CASSEARKRTGGSYEQYF. The CDR3 nucleotides are TGTGCCAGCAGTGAAGCTCGTAAACGTACAGGGGGATCGTACGAGCAGTACTTC. The genes are TRBV2 and TRBJ2-7, with 8 bases identical to TRBD1. Trimming at V came to 0 bases and at J to 4 bases, leaving 14 bases not matched to a gene. Germline-derived CDR1 and CDR2 are SNHLY and FYNNEI. The CDR3 sequence is 18 residues long.

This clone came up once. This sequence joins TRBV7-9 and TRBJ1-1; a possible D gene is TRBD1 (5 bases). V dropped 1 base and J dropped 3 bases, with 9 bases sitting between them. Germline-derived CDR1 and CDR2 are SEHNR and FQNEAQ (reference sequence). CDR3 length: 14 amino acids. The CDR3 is CASSLVGGDTEAFF. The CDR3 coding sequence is TGTGCCAGCAGCTTAGTCGGGGGGGACACTGAAGCTTTCTTT.

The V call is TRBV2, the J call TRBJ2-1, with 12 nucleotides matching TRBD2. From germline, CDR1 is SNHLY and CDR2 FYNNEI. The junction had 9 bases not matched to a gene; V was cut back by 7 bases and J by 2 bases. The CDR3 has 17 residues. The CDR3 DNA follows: TGTGCCAGCATACGAGGACTAGCGGGAAAGGCCTACAATGAGCAGTTCTTC. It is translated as CASIRGLAGKAYNEQFF.

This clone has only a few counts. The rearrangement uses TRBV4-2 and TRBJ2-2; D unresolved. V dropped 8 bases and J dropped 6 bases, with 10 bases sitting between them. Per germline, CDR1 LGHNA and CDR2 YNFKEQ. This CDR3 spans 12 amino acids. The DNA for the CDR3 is TGTGCCAGCGACGATGGTCCCGGGGAGCTGTTTTTT. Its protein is CASDDGPGELFF.

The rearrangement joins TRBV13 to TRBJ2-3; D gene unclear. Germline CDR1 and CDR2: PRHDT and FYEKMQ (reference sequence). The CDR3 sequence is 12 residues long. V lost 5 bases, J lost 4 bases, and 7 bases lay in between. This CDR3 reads CASSRDPDTQYF. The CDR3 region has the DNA TGTGCCAGCAGCCGTGACCCAGATACGCAGTATTTT. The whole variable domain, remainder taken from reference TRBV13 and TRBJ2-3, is AAGVIQSPRHLIKEKRETATLKCYPIPRHDTVYWYQQGPGQDPQFLISFYEKMQSDKGSIPDRFSAQQFSDYHSELNMSSLELGDSALYFCASSRDPDTQYFGPGTRLTVL.

The CDR3 DNA reads TGTGCCAGCAGCAAAGAAAACGGGAGAGCCAAAAACATTCAGTACTTC. The encoded protein is CASSKENGRAKNIQYF. This sequence joins TRBV21-1 and TRBJ2-4; the D call of TRBD2 is as the table states it, not checked on the DNA. TRBV21-1 counts as a pseudogene. The CDR3 is made up of 16 amino acids.

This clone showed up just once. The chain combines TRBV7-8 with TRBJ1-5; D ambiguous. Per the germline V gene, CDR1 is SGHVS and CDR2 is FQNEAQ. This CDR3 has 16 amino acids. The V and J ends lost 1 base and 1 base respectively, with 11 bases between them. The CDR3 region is CASSLVVGYSNQPQHF. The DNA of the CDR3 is TGTGCCAGCAGCTTAGTGGTTGGGTACAGCAATCAGCCCCAGCATTTT.

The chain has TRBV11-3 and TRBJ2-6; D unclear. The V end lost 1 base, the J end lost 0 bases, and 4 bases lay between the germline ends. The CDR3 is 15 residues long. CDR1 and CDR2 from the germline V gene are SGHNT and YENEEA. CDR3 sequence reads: CASSLVGSGANVLTF. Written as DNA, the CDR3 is TGTGCCAGCAGCTTAGTAGGCTCTGGGGCCAACGTCCTGACTTTC. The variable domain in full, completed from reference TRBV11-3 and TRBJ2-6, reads EAGVVQSPRYKIIEKKQPVAFWCNPISGHNTLYWYLQNLGQGPELLIRYENEEAVDDSQLPKDRFSAERLKGVDSTLKIQPAELGDSAVYLCASSLVGSGANVLTFGAGSRLTVL.

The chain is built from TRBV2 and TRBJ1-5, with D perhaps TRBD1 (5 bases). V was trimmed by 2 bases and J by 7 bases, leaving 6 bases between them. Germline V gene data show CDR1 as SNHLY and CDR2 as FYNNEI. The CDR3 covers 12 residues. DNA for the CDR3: TGTGCCAGCAGTGAACAGGGACAGCCCCAGCATTTT. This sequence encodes CASSEQGQPQHF.

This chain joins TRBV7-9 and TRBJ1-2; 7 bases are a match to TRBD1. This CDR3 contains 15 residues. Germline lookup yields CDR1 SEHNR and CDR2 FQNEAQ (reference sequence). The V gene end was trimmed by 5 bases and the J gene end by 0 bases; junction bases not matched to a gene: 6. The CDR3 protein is CASSLDRRANYGYTF. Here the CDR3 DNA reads TGTGCCAGCAGCCTGGACAGGAGAGCTAACTATGGCTACACCTTC.

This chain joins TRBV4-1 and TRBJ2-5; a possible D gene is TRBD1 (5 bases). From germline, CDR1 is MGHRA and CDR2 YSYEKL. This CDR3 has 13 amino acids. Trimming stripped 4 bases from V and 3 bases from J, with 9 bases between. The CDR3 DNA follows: TGCGCCAGCAGCCCGGACATAAAAGAGACCCAGTACTTC. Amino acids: CASSPDIKETQYF.

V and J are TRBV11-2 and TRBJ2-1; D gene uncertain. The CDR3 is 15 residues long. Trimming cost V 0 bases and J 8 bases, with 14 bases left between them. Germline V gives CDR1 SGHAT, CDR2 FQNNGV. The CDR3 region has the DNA TGTGCCAGCAGCTTAGATCCCGCAGGCCTTCATGAGCAGTTCTTC. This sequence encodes CASSLDPAGLHEQFF.

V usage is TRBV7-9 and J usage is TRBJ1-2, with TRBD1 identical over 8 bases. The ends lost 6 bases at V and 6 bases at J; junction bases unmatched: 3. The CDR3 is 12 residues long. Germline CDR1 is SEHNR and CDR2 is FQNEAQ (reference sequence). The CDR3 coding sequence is TGTGCCAGCAGAGCAGGGGGCGATGGCTACACCTTC. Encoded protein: CASRAGGDGYTF.

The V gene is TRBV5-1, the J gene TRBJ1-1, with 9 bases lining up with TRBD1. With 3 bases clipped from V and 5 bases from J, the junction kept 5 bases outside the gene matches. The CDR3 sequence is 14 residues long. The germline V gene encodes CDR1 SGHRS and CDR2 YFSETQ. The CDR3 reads CASSWGQGSTEAFF. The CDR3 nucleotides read TGCGCCAGCAGCTGGGGACAGGGTAGTACTGAAGCTTTCTTT. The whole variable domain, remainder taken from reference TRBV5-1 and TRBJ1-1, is KAGVTQTPRYLIKTRGQQVTLSCSPISGHRSVSWYQQTPGQGLQFLFEYFSETQRNKGNFPGRFSGRQFSNSRSEMNVSTLELGDSALYLCASSWGQGSTEAFFGQGTRLTVV.

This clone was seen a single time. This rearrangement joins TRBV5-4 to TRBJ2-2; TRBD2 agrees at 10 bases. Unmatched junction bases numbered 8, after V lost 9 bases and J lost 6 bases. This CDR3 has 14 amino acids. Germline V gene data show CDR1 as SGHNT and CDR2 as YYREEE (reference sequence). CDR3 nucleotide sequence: TGTGCCAACTCCGGGACTAGCGTTGCCGGGGAGCTGTTTTTT. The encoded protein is CANSGTSVAGELFF.